These T cell receptor beta chains were read from a single sample in a study of identical twins. TCRdb reprocessed the 5' RACE reads with MiXCR, giving one entry per CDR3 protein. This sample has roughly 200,000 distinct CDR3 sequences, with around 8% found just once. These same data were also listed under a study on yellow fever vaccine responses in identical twins.

The sample consisted of memory (CD45RO+) T cells sorted from blood. The receptors originated from a woman under 30 in good health. CDR3s include the opening cysteine and the closing phenylalanine or tryptophan. Fields, in order: clone size, V gene, D gene, J gene, CDR3 length, CDR3 DNA, CDR3 protein. A D gene is named only where the DNA matches it firmly. Clone size is shown for a subset of rows, as once, few, many or a class of expanded clone.

-,TRBV20-1,-,TRBJ2-3,13,TGCAGTGCTAGCAGGATGCCTACAGATACGCAGTATTTT,CSASRMPTDTQYF
-,TRBV30,-,TRBJ2-3,12,TGTGCCTGGAGCGACCGGAGGGATACGCAGTATTTT,CAWSDRRDTQYF
few,TRBV20-1,TRBD1,TRBJ2-7,14,TGCAGTGCTAACGGACAGGGTACTATACACGAGCAGTACTTC,CSANGQGTIHEQYF
-,TRBV5-1,TRBD1,TRBJ1-1,13,TGCGCCAGCAGCGGGAACAGGGGTTCGGAAGCTTTCTTT,CASSGNRGSEAFF
few,TRBV24-1,TRBD2,TRBJ2-1,17,TGTGCCACCAGTGATTCCGCATCTAGCGGGGGGCCCGATGAGCAGTTCTTC,CATSDSASSGGPDEQFF
-,TRBV19,-,TRBJ2-2,15,TGTGCCAGTAGTGATCGGGGGATGAACACCGGGGAGCTGTTTTTT,CASSDRGMNTGELFF
many,TRBV7-9,TRBD1,TRBJ2-5,13,TGTGCCAGCAGCTCCGGACAGGGGGAGACCCAGTACTTC,CASSSGQGETQYF
many,TRBV20-1,TRBD1,TRBJ1-1,15,TGCAGTGCAGGGAGGGCAGGGGGTCCGGTAACTGAAGCTTTCTTT,CSAGRAGGPVTEAFF
-,TRBV14,-,TRBJ2-2,15,TGTGCCAGCAGCCAAGGTTATCCGAACACCGGGGAGCTGTTTTTT,CASSQGYPNTGELFF
-,TRBV12-3/TRBV12-4,TRBD1,TRBJ1-4,13,TGTGCCACCGCGACAGGGGATAGGGAAAAACTGTTTTTT,CATATGDREKLFF
-,TRBV5-1,-,TRBJ2-7,16,TGCGCCAGCAGCTTGGGAGGACAAACGCCCCTCTCCGAGCAGTACTTC,CASSLGGQTPLSEQYF
-,TRBV2,TRBD2,TRBJ2-1,14,TGTGCCAGCGCGGGGGGCCAGGCCTACAATGAGCAGTTCTTC,CASAGGQAYNEQFF
many,TRBV27,TRBD2,TRBJ2-3,16,TGTGCCAGCAGTTCTCTCACTAGCGGGATTGCAGATACGCAGTATTTT,CASSSLTSGIADTQYF
many,TRBV7-9,-,TRBJ2-1,14,TGTGCCAGCAGCTTAGCCGGGAGTCGTCCGGAGCAGTTCTTC,CASSLAGSRPEQFF
-,TRBV20-1,-,TRBJ2-1,15,TGCAGTGCTAGTTTCTGGGACAACTCCTACAATGAGCAGTTCTTC,CSASFWDNSYNEQFF
few,TRBV28,-,TRBJ2-3,14,TGTGCCAGCAGTAAGGCGGGGGCCACAGATACGCAGTATTTT,CASSKAGATDTQYF
-,TRBV5-6,-,TRBJ2-7,14,TGTGCCAACAGCTTAGGGCAAAACTCCTACGAGCAGTACTTC,CANSLGQNSYEQYF
-,TRBV28,-,TRBJ1-6,15,TGTGCCAGCAGACTCCCGGGCCATAAAGGTTCACCCCTCCACTTT,CASRLPGHKGSPLHF
-,TRBV6-2/TRBV6-3,TRBD1,TRBJ2-2,16,TGTGCCAGCCGCCCGCCCGGACAGGGAGACACCGGGGAGCTGTTTTTT,CASRPPGQGDTGELFF
many,TRBV6-5,TRBD2,TRBJ2-2,16,TGTGCCAGCGGAGCCACAGGCGGGAGAAGCACCGGGGAGCTGTTTTTT,CASGATGGRSTGELFF
many,TRBV7-2,-,TRBJ2-5,13,TGTGCCAGCAGCTTACGAGGGGAACAGACCCAGTACTTC,CASSLRGEQTQYF
many,TRBV6-2/TRBV6-3,-,TRBJ2-3,13,TGTGCCAGCACACCGAGGGACACAGATACGCAGTATTTT,CASTPRDTDTQYF
many,TRBV7-9,-,TRBJ2-7,15,TGTGCCAGCAGCTTAGCGGCCGGGTTTGCTCTCGAGCAGTACTTC,CASSLAAGFALEQYF
many,TRBV7-6,-,TRBJ2-1,14,TGTGCCAGCAGCTTAGTCCTAAACTACAATGAGCAGTTCTTC,CASSLVLNYNEQFF
-,TRBV6-5,-,TRBJ2-5,9,TGTGCCAGCACGAAGACCCAGTACTTC,CASTKTQYF
-,TRBV11-3,TRBD1,TRBJ1-1,13,TGTGCCAGCAGCTTAGATCGACAGGGAGAAGCTTTCTTT,CASSLDRQGEAFF
many,TRBV6-6,-,TRBJ2-7,11,TGTGCCAGCAGTCACTCCTACGAGCAGTACTTC,CASSHSYEQYF
-,TRBV6-1,TRBD1,TRBJ1-1,15,TGTGCCAGCAGTAGGGGACAGGGGATGAACACTGAAGCTTTCTTT,CASSRGQGMNTEAFF
few,TRBV9,TRBD1,TRBJ2-1,16,TGTGCCAGCAGCGTACGAGGGGACAGGGCTTACAATGAGCAGTTCTTC,CASSVRGDRAYNEQFF